This entry is about one TCR beta chain. The antigen is unknown. This record belongs to a study of PD-1 blockade in classical Hodgkin lymphoma. Study-wide results and caveats: Newly diagnosed and completely responding patients shared comparable baseline diversity. At C4D1, TCR diversity had climbed significantly for CD4+ cells, though not for CD8+ cells. When set against healthy donors, newly diagnosed patients were reported to show lower baseline TCR diversity. When nivolumab was started under 1 year after ASCT, patients were excluded.

TCRdb's copy holds only in-frame clones and misses some; the assay was immunoSEQ multiplex PCR. Here the sample spans about 40,000 clones, 87% being singletons. Every single patient, without exception, relapsed after autologous stem cell transplantation, and brentuximab vedotin exposure varied. CDR3 size: 13 residues. Germline CDR1 reads MNHEY; CDR2 reads SMNVEV (reference sequence). Trimming pared 2 bases from V and 0 bases from J, leaving 2 bases between. The chain recombines TRBV27 with TRBJ1-3; D not certain. This TCR came from a human donor with classical Hodgkin lymphoma. The input for sequencing was peripheral blood mononuclear cells (PBMCs), taken at baseline. The CDR3 DNA is TGTGCCAGCAGTTTAAGCTCTGGAAACACCATATATTTT. Translating it yields CASSLSSGNTIYF.